The 27 T cell receptor beta chains below come from one sample, sequenced in a study of shared clonotypes between healthy human individuals. Repertoires were generated with immunoSEQ multiplex PCR, while TCRdb's copy carries only in-frame clones and drops some. The data contain roughly 2,300,000 clones, 92% of them singletons. Sequenced sample: naive CD4+ T cells from PBMCs. The subset here: CD45RA+ positively selected. These receptors all stem from a man aged 18 to 35 in good health. Some clones in this sample may be carry-over from other donors' samples.

The chain carries TRBV7-6 and TRBJ1-3; 9 nucleotides agree with TRBD1. Germline values: CDR1 SGHVS, CDR2 FNYEAQ. This CDR3 comprises 16 residues. The V gene end was trimmed by 5 bases and the J gene end by 0 bases; junction bases not matched to a gene: 5. CDR3 amino acids: CASSQGQGASGNTIYF. The CDR3 nucleotides read TGTGCCAGCAGCCAGGGACAGGGAGCCTCTGGAAACACCATATATTTT.

J is TRBJ2-2 and V is TRBV10-1; the D is unclear. The CDR3 runs to 16 residues. V lost 3 bases to trimming and J lost 4 bases, with 15 bases between them. Germline CDR1 WNHNN, CDR2 SYGVQD (reference sequence). The CDR3 DNA reads TGCGCCAGCAGTGAAAGGGTTGGCGACCTCACCGGGGAGCTGTTTTTT. Translation gives CASSERVGDLTGELFF.

The CDR3 spells CASKRRNTEAFF. CDR3 nucleotide sequence: TGTGCCAGTAAGAGGAGAAACACTGAAGCTTTCTTT. This rearrangement joins TRBV19 to TRBJ1-1; D not certain. CDR1 LNHDA and CDR2 SQIVND come from the germline V gene (reference sequence). Trimming stripped 7 bases from V and 2 bases from J, with 8 bases between. The CDR3 runs 12 residues.

This chain uses TRBV5-6 with TRBJ2-7; D is uncertain. The V gene's germline CDR1 is SGHDT and CDR2 YYEEEE. Trimming took 3 bases from V and 0 from J, leaving 13 bases between them. The CDR3 sequence is 15 residues long. The CDR3, as DNA: TGTGCCAGCAGCTGGGGTCGGACGTTCTCCTACGAGCAGTACTTC. Encoded protein: CASSWGRTFSYEQYF.

The chain is built from TRBV30 and TRBJ2-1; possibly TRBD2 for D (5 bases). Trimming removed 2 bases at V and 6 bases at J, with 17 bases between. CDR1 is GTSNPN, CDR2 SVGIG, per germline (reference sequence). CDR3 length equals 15 residues. This CDR3 is CAWSTGNPGVNEQFF. CDR3 sequence (DNA): TGTGCCTGGAGTACCGGGAACCCTGGGGTCAATGAGCAGTTCTTC.

The chain recombines TRBV4-3 with TRBJ2-2; 11 nucleotides align to TRBD2. Germline V CDR1 and CDR2: LGHNA, YSLEER. The CDR3 is 16 residues long. With V trimmed by 0 bases and J by 9 bases, 6 bases remained unmatched. This CDR3 reads CASSQDMPSGRRELFF. The CDR3, as DNA: TGCGCCAGCAGCCAAGATATGCCTAGCGGGAGGAGGGAGCTGTTTTTT.

The J gene is TRBJ1-4, the V gene TRBV28; D is ambiguous. CDR3 length: 14 residues. Germline V gene sequence: CDR1 MDHEN, CDR2 SYDVKM. V dropped 0 bases and J dropped 4 bases, with 6 bases sitting between them. The CDR3 protein is CASSLWRLNEKLFF. CDR3 coding DNA: TGTGCCAGCAGTTTATGGCGCCTTAATGAAAAACTGTTTTTT.

The chain combines TRBV5-1 with TRBJ2-3; D is uncertain. The CDR3 has 14 residues. Germline V gene data show CDR1 as SGHRS and CDR2 as YFSETQ. V lost 0 bases to trimming and J lost 2 bases, with 7 bases between them. The CDR3 protein is CASSLESPTDTQYF. As DNA, the CDR3 is TGCGCCAGCAGCTTGGAGAGCCCCACAGATACGCAGTATTTT.

The chain uses TRBV20-1 and TRBJ2-5; D uncertain. Germline loops: CDR1 DFQATT, CDR2 SNEGSKA (reference sequence). This CDR3 is 10 amino acids long. The DNA for the CDR3 is TGCAGCCCCCTGTATGAGACCCAGTACTTC. Translated: CSPLYETQYF.

The chain employs TRBV28 and TRBJ1-3, with TRBD1 as a possible D gene (5 bases). CDR3 length: 13 amino acids. Germline CDR1 and CDR2: MDHEN and SYDVKM. The V end was cut by 6 bases, the J end by 7 bases, with 13 bases between. As DNA, the CDR3 is TGTGCCAGCAGGGGGGACCGGCAGAACACCATATATTTT. Translation gives CASRGDRQNTIYF.

The chain employs TRBV7-9 and TRBJ1-2; maybe TRBD1 (5 bases). The CDR3 contains 16 residues. Germline CDR1 is SEHNR and CDR2 is FQNEAQ (reference sequence). Trimming shortened V by 5 bases and J by 5 bases, and 21 bases separated the two germline ends. CDR3 sequence reads: CASSALPGTLGYGYTF. The CDR3 DNA reads as TGTGCCAGCAGCGCTCTTCCCGGGACTCTGGGGTATGGCTACACCTTC.

The rearrangement links TRBV27 to TRBJ1-4; D uncertain. V dropped 5 bases and J dropped 4 bases, with 11 bases sitting between them. CDR3 length: 14 residues. Per the germline V gene, CDR1 is MNHEY and CDR2 is SMNVEV (reference sequence). CDR3: CASSRGFFNEKLFF. As DNA, the CDR3 is TGTGCCAGCAGTCGGGGATTTTTTAATGAAAAACTGTTTTTT.

In its sample, this clone was seen once. The V call is TRBV7-9, the J call TRBJ1-1, with a weak D call TRBD1 (5 bases). Germline-derived CDR1 and CDR2 are SEHNR and FQNEAQ (reference sequence). The CDR3 contains 16 residues. V lost 8 bases and J 5 bases, leaving 24 bases between the germline ends. CDR3 coding DNA: TGTGCCAGCGGGGCACAGAGCGGGGCCCACCGGACTGAAGCTTTCTTT. This codes for CASGAQSGAHRTEAFF.

Only one count was recorded for this clone. The chain joins TRBV4-2 to TRBJ2-3, with TRBD2 matching 12 bases. Unmatched junction bases numbered 8, after V lost 0 bases and J lost 7 bases. The CDR3 is made up of 17 amino acids. The V gene's germline CDR1 is LGHNA and CDR2 YNFKEQ. The chain's CDR3 is CASSQEAWTSGTNTQYF. The CDR3 DNA sequence: TGTGCCAGCAGCCAAGAGGCATGGACTAGCGGGACGAATACGCAGTATTTT.

The table lists this clone with a count of one. The genes are TRBV2 and TRBJ2-1; 14 bases are a match to TRBD2. V was pared by 6 bases and J by 15 bases, with 10 bases of the junction left unmatched. CDR1 and CDR2 (germline): SNHLY, FYNNEI. This CDR3 spans 14 amino acids. CDR3 DNA: TGTGCCAGCAGCCTAGGGACTAGCGGGAGTAGGCTGTTCTTC. Its translation is CASSLGTSGSRLFF.

The V and J genes are TRBV19 and TRBJ2-1; D gene ambiguous. This CDR3 region has 17 residues. CDR1 is LNHDA, CDR2 SQIVND, per germline (reference sequence). With 0 bases removed from V and 2 bases from J, the gap between germline ends came to 14 bases. CDR3 nucleotide sequence: TGTGCCAGTAGTATAGATCGAACTTCCCACACCTACAATGAGCAGTTCTTC. Translated, it gives CASSIDRTSHTYNEQFF.

This chain uses TRBV4-1 with TRBJ1-2; D is ambiguous. The CDR3 loop spans 14 amino acids. V was shortened by 3 bases and J by 4 bases, with 12 bases between the two germline ends. Germline V gene sequence: CDR1 MGHRA, CDR2 YSYEKL. CDR3 nucleotides: TGCGCCAGCAGCCAGGAGCCACTCCTCTATGGCTACACCTTC. Translating it yields CASSQEPLLYGYTF.

The chain joins TRBV20-1 to TRBJ2-1, with TRBD2 matching 7 bases. This CDR3 is built from 11 residues. Germline V lookup: CDR1 DFQATT, CDR2 SNEGSKA (reference sequence). J gave up 8 bases and V 3 bases, and 1 base lay outside the gene matches. CDR3 nucleotide sequence: TGCAGTGCTAGGGGGAGGGATGAGCAGTTCTTC. It yields the protein CSARGRDEQFF.

This chain joins TRBV7-6 and TRBJ2-7; 15 nucleotides line up with TRBD2. The germline CDR1 and CDR2 sequences are SGHVS and FNYEAQ. This CDR3 contains 20 residues. Trimming cost V 1 base and J 7 bases; bases outside gene matches: 17. In DNA form, the CDR3 reads TGTGCCAGCAGCTTAGACATTCCCGGGACTAGCGGGAGGCGAGGTCGGGAGCAGTACTTC. Protein: CASSLDIPGTSGRRGREQYF.

V is TRBV6-1 and J is TRBJ2-7, with D perhaps TRBD1 (5 bases). The CDR3 is 14 residues long. Trimming took 2 bases from V and 6 from J, leaving 14 bases between them. From germline, CDR1 is MNHNS and CDR2 SASEGT. CDR3 nucleotides: TGTGCCAGCAGTGAACTTGTGGGGCAGCCCGAGCAGTACTTC. It is translated as CASSELVGQPEQYF.

V usage is TRBV4-2 and J usage is TRBJ2-7, with 9 bases aligning to TRBD1. The CDR3 sequence is 16 residues long. The ends lost 3 bases at V and 5 bases at J; junction bases unmatched: 11. Looked up from germline, CDR1 is LGHNA and CDR2 is YNFKEQ. In DNA, the CDR3 is TGTGCCAGCAGCCAGGAACCGGGACAGGGCGTCCACGAGCAGTACTTC. Translated, it gives CASSQEPGQGVHEQYF.

The chain uses TRBV7-8 and TRBJ2-3; weak D call: TRBD2 (6 bases). Looked up from germline, CDR1 is SGHVS and CDR2 is FQNEAQ. The V and J ends lost 3 bases and 6 bases respectively, with 13 bases between them. The CDR3 totals 14 residues. CDR3 in amino acids: CASSLGLLGDTQYF. CDR3 nucleotides: TGTGCCAGCAGCTTGGGACTTCTAGGGGATACGCAGTATTTT.

The chain recombines TRBV11-3 with TRBJ2-1; tentatively, D is TRBD2 (5 bases). The ends were cut back, 3 bases at V and 2 bases at J, with 11 bases in the middle. This CDR3 contains 15 residues. Germline CDR1 and CDR2: SGHNT and YENEEA. CDR3 sequence (DNA): TGTGCCAGCAGCTTTTCGGGATCCACCTACAATGAGCAGTTCTTC. Its protein is CASSFSGSTYNEQFF.

CDR3 bases: TGTGCCAGCAGTTACAGGCCCGAAACCTACAATGAGCAGTTCTTC. Translating it yields CASSYRPETYNEQFF. V is TRBV6-5 and J is TRBJ2-1; D is unresolved. Germline CDR1 is MNHEY and CDR2 is SVGAGI. The CDR3 extends over 15 amino acids. Trimming took 2 bases from V and 2 from J, leaving 10 bases between them.

The rearrangement uses TRBV28 and TRBJ1-5; 11 bases fit TRBD1. V was clipped by 10 bases and J by 4 bases; unmatched bases: 9. This CDR3 comprises 15 residues. CDR1 is MDHEN and CDR2 is SYDVKM in the germline V gene. CDR3 in amino acids: CATHAGTGGNQPQHF. The CDR3 DNA follows: TGTGCCACACACGCCGGGACAGGGGGTAATCAGCCCCAGCATTTT.

The CDR3 reads CASSLAQPTNTEAFF. CDR3 nucleotides: TGCGCCAGCAGCTTGGCGCAGCCGACCAACACTGAAGCTTTCTTT. The chain combines TRBV5-1 with TRBJ1-1; D ambiguous. The CDR3 consists of 15 residues. V was pared by 0 bases and J by 2 bases, with 11 bases between. CDR1 and CDR2 from the germline V gene are SGHRS and YFSETQ.

This clone was observed once. Different DNA sequences within this sample yield the same CDR3. The rearrangement uses TRBV28 and TRBJ2-7; 7 nucleotides line up with TRBD2. The ends lost 5 bases at V and 3 bases at J; junction bases unmatched: 7. Germline V gene sequence: CDR1 MDHEN, CDR2 SYDVKM. This CDR3 is built from 14 residues. CDR3 in DNA: TGTGCCAGCAGTCTGGGGGGGAGCCTCTACGAGCAGTACTTC. Translated: CASSLGGSLYEQYF.